This TCR beta chain is from a study of T cells in localized non-small cell lung cancer. Study-wide findings and caveats: Median detection of top 100 tumor clones in adjacent lung was about 60 clones. Heterogeneity remains possible, as sequencing covered one tumor region only. Clonality peaked in uninvolved adjacent lung rather than tumor.

Assay: immunoSEQ multiplex PCR; the TCRdb copy retains only in-frame clones and omits some. In the table there are about 41,000 clones, 65% to 90% of which are singletons. A note on this clone: Its cognate antigen is unknown.

This CDR3 has 14 residues. The trim removed 2 bases at V and 6 bases at J, leaving 7 bases unmatched. The V gene's germline CDR1 is SGDLS and CDR2 YYNGEE. This sequence was found in a man aged 40 to 69 with stage II lung adenocarcinoma. The V gene is TRBV9, the J gene TRBJ2-7, with TRBD2 identical over 8 bases. Sequenced here: PBMCs, sampled before any cancer treatment. DNA for the CDR3: TGTGCCAGCAGCGTCCTCCGGGGGGGAGGCGAGCAGTACTTC. As protein: CASSVLRGGGEQYF.